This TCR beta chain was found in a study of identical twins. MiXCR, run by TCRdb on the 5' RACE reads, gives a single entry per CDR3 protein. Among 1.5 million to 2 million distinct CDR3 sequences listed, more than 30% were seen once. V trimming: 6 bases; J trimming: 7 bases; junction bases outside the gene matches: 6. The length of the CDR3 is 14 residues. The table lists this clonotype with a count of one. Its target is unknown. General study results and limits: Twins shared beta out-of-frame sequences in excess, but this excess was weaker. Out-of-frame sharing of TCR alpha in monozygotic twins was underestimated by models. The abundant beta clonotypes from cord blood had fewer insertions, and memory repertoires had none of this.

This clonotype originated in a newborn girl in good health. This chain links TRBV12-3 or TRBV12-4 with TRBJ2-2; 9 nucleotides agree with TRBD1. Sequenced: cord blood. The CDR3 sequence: CASSPGQGGGELFF. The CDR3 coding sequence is TGTGCCAGCAGCCCGGGACAGGGTGGCGGGGAGCTGTTTTTT.